Below are 9 T cell receptor beta chains sequenced from a single sample in a study of cytomegalovirus exposure and HLA in healthy donors. 13 Jbeta primers and 60 Vbeta primers were used for the PCR. The protocol was immunoSEQ multiplex PCR, while the TCRdb copy is restricted to in-frame clones and leaves out a portion. The sample includes around 190,000 clones, roughly four fifths seen only once; the top ten take around 3.2%. The specimen sequenced was PBMCs. These receptors were taken from a woman under 40 in good health and CMV-seropositive.

This rearrangement joins TRBV7-2 to TRBJ2-7, with 8 positions matching TRBD2. This CDR3 has 13 residues. The J segment lost 7 bases and the V segment lost 5 bases, leaving 7 bases of the junction unmatched. In germline, CDR1 is SGHTA, CDR2 FQGNSA. The CDR3 nucleotides are TGTGCCAGCAGCCCAGGACTAGCCCTTGAGCAGTACTTC. Amino acid sequence: CASSPGLALEQYF.

This clone was seen a handful of times. The chain couples TRBV5-1 to TRBJ2-7, with 12 bases that match TRBD2. Looked up from germline, CDR1 is SGHRS and CDR2 is YFSETQ. This CDR3 contains 15 residues. With V trimmed by 5 bases and J by 5 bases, 8 bases remained unmatched. CDR3 nucleotide sequence: TGCGCCAGCAGATCGACTAGCGGGAGCTCTCACGAGCAGTACTTC. It yields the protein CASRSTSGSSHEQYF.

V usage is TRBV13 and J usage is TRBJ2-1; TRBD2 might be the D (5 bases). CDR3 length: 13 residues. Trimming stripped 0 bases from V and 6 bases from J, with 6 bases between. Germline CDR1 is PRHDT and CDR2 is FYEKMQ (reference sequence). CDR3 in DNA: TGTGCCAGCAGCTTAGGGAGCGGCAATGAGCAGTTCTTC. Protein sequence: CASSLGSGNEQFF. Using reference TRBV13 and TRBJ2-1 for the parts outside the CDR3, the full variable domain is AAGVIQSPRHLIKEKRETATLKCYPIPRHDTVYWYQQGPGQDPQFLISFYEKMQSDKGSIPDRFSAQQFSDYHSELNMSSLELGDSALYFCASSLGSGNEQFFGPGTRLTVL.

The genes are TRBV7-9 and TRBJ2-7, with 8 nucleotides matching TRBD2. The CDR3 contains 15 residues. From germline, CDR1 is SEHNR and CDR2 FQNEAQ (reference sequence). V lost 4 bases and J lost 3; bases outside the gene matches: 8. CDR3 DNA sequence: TGTGCCAGCAGCTCTCCGACTAGCGTAGGCTACGAGCAGTACTTC. Amino acids: CASSSPTSVGYEQYF. The full variable domain, completed using reference TRBV7-9 and TRBJ2-7, is DTGVSQNPRHKITKRGQNVTFRCDPISEHNRLYWYRQTLGQGPEFLTYFQNEAQLEKSRLLSDRFSAERPKGSFSTLEIQRTEQGDSAMYLCASSSPTSVGYEQYFGPGTRLTVT.

The rearrangement joins TRBV27 to TRBJ2-5, with 9 nucleotides matching TRBD1. This CDR3 spans 16 amino acids. CDR1 is MNHEY, CDR2 SMNVEV, per germline (reference sequence). V dropped 5 bases and J dropped 10; count of bases not matched to a gene: 17. In DNA, the CDR3 is TGTGCCAGCAGTCCGGCCGGGACAGGGCTTTTTATGAGCCAGTACTTC. Its protein is CASSPAGTGLFMSQYF.

This clone occurred once. The chain couples TRBV4-1 to TRBJ2-1; maybe TRBD2 (6 bases). V dropped 3 bases and J dropped 0 bases, with 12 bases sitting between them. Germline loops: CDR1 MGHRA, CDR2 YSYEKL. CDR3 length: 16 amino acids. This CDR3 is CASSQGGMNSYNEQFF. The CDR3 DNA follows: TGCGCCAGCAGCCAGGGCGGGATGAACTCCTACAATGAGCAGTTCTTC.

This clone turned up a few times. J is TRBJ1-1 and V is TRBV19, with 10 bases matching TRBD1. Germline CDR1 reads LNHDA; CDR2 reads SQIVND (reference sequence). The CDR3 sequence is 14 residues long. The V and J ends lost 4 bases and 4 bases, in that order; junction bases with no gene match: 3. The CDR3 DNA follows: TGTGCCAGTAGTAGACAGGGGGCGTTCACTGAAGCTTTCTTT. Its translation: CASSRQGAFTEAFF. Drawing the rest from reference TRBV19 and TRBJ1-1, the complete variable domain is DGGITQSPKYLFRKEGQNVTLSCEQNLNHDAMYWYRQDPGQGLRLIYYSQIVNDFQKGDIAEGYSVSREKKESFPLTVTSAQKNPTAFYLCASSRQGAFTEAFFGQGTRLTVV.

The chain has TRBV7-9 and TRBJ2-2; 10 bases agree with TRBD2. Germline-derived CDR1 and CDR2 are SEHNR and FQNEAQ (reference sequence). V was pared by 5 bases and J by 5 bases, with 5 bases of the junction left unmatched. The CDR3 is 15 residues long. CDR3 in amino acids: CASSPLAGETGELFF. Here the CDR3 DNA reads TGTGCCAGCAGCCCTCTAGCGGGAGAGACCGGGGAGCTGTTTTTT.

The genes are TRBV10-2 and TRBJ2-7; D is undetermined. Trimming pared 5 bases from V and 3 bases from J, leaving 11 bases between. Germline lookup yields CDR1 WSHSY and CDR2 SAAADI. The CDR3 has 13 residues. CDR3 sequence (DNA): TGCGCCAGCAGTCTTACCCCCGGCTACGAGCAGTACTTC. Its protein product is CASSLTPGYEQYF.